This TCR beta chain was recorded in a study of blood T cell repertoires in COVID-19. Study-level information: From T cells, B-cell-depleted T cells, or PBMCs came the material, which was cDNA or gDNA.

Source study methods: Nucleated cell counts were estimated from reference gene primer amplification. Profiling relied on immunoSEQ multiplex PCR, and the TCRdb table lists in-frame clones only, not all of them. That table gives V, J and clone size, and the DNA gave D and trimming. The sample yields about 68,000 clones, 86% seen once. Per the germline V gene, CDR1 is MNHEY and CDR2 is SVGAGI. With V trimmed by 6 bases and J by 6 bases, 7 bases remained unmatched. There are 13 residues in the CDR3. The chain recombines TRBV6-5 with TRBJ1-2; 7 bases are a match to TRBD1. The TCR originated in a man between 25 and 39 years old with acute or convalescent COVID-19. The sample was peripheral blood. This CDR3 reads CASSLDRVDGYTF. The CDR3, as DNA: TGTGCCAGCAGCCTCGACAGGGTAGATGGCTACACCTTC.